The source of this T cell receptor beta chain is a study of PD-1 blockade in classical Hodgkin lymphoma. The time point was: cycle 4 day 1 (C4D1), after more than 5 weeks of nivolumab. All patients relapsed after autologous stem cell transplantation, and brentuximab vedotin exposure varied. Data came from immunoSEQ multiplex PCR; TCRdb stores just in-frame clones and leaves some out. Of tens of thousands of clones in the sample, 75% to 85% were seen once. Germline-derived CDR1 and CDR2 are SGHVS and FNYEAQ. V was trimmed by 1 base and J by 1 base, leaving 7 bases between them. The CDR3 is 14 amino acids.

Here the sequenced sample was peripheral blood mononuclear cells (PBMCs), taken before the fourth cycle of nivolumab. The J gene is TRBJ2-5, the V gene TRBV7-6, with a weak D call TRBD2 (6 bases). The sequence was collected from a human donor with classical Hodgkin lymphoma. The CDR3 region has the DNA TGTGCCAGCAGCTTAGTCGGGGGCCAAGAGACCCAGTACTTC. It encodes CASSLVGGQETQYF.